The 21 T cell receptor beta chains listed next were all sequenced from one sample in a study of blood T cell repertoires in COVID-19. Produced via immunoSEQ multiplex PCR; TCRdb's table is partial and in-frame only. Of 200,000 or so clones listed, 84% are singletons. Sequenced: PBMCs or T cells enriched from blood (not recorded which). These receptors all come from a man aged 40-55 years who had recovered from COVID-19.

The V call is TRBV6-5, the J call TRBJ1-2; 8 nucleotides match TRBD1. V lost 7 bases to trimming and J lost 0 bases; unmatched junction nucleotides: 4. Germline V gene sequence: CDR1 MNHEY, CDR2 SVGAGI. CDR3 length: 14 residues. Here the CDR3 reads CASTKTGANYGYTF. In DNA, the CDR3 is TGTGCCAGCACTAAGACAGGGGCTAACTATGGCTACACCTTC.

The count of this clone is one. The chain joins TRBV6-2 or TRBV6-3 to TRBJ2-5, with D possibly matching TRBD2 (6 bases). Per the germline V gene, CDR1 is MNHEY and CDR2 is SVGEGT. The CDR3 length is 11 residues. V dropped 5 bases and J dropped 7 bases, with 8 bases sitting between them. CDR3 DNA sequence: TGTGCCAGCAGTCTCGGGGGGACCCAGTACTTC. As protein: CASSLGGTQYF.

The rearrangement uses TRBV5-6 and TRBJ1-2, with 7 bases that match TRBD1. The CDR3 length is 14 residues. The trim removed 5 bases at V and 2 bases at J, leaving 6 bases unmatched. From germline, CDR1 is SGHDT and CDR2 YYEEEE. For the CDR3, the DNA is TGTGCCAGCAGGGAGGGGGCGACGAACTATGGCTACACCTTC. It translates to CASREGATNYGYTF.

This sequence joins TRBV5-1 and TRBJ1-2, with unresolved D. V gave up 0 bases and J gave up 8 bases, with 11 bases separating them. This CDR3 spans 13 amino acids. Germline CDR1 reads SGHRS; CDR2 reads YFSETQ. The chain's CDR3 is CASSLGPTEGYTF. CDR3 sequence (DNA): TGCGCCAGCAGCTTGGGACCGACTGAGGGCTACACCTTC. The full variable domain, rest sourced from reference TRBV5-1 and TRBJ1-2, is KAGVTQTPRYLIKTRGQQVTLSCSPISGHRSVSWYQQTPGQGLQFLFEYFSETQRNKGNFPGRFSGRQFSNSRSEMNVSTLELGDSALYLCASSLGPTEGYTFGSGTRLTVV.

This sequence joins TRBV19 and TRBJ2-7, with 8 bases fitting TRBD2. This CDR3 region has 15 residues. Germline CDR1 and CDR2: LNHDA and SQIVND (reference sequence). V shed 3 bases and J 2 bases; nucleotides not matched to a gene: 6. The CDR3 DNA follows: TGTGCCAGTAGTATGAGCGGGGGTCGGACCTACGAGCAGTACTTC. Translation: CASSMSGGRTYEQYF.

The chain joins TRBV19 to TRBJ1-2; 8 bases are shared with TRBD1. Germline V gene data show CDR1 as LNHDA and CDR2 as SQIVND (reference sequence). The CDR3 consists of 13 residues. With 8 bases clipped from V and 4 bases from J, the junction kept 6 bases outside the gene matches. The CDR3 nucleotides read TGTGCCAGTTGCGACAGGGGACCCTATGGCTACACCTTC. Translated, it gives CASCDRGPYGYTF.

The CDR3 protein is CASRPGFGSTEAFF. CDR3 coding DNA: TGTGCTTCTCGTCCCGGGTTTGGGAGCACTGAAGCTTTCTTT. The chain joins TRBV11-2 to TRBJ1-1; no reliable D call. Per germline, CDR1 SGHAT and CDR2 FQNNGV. The CDR3 runs to 14 residues.

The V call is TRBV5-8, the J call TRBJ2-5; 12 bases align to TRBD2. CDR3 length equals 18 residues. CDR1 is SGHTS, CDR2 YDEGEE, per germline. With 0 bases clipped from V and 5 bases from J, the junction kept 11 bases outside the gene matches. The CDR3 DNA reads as TGTGCCAGCAGCTTGGAACTAGCGGGGGGCCCAAGGTGGGAGACCCAGTACTTC. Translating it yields CASSLELAGGPRWETQYF.

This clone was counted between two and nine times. DNA for the CDR3: TGTGCCAGCAGTGAAGGGGGACAGGGGAAGGGTGGCTACACCTTC. Its protein is CASSEGGQGKGGYTF. The chain combines TRBV6-1 with TRBJ1-2; 10 bases are shared with TRBD1. Losses at the gene ends were 1 base for V and 7 bases for J; bases not matched to a gene: 6. The V gene's germline CDR1 is MNHNS and CDR2 SASEGT. The CDR3 spans 15 residues.

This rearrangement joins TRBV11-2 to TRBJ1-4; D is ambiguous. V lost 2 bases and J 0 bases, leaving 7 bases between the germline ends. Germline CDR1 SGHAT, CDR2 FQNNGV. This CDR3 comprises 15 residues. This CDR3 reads CASSLSGATNEKLFF. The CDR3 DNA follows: TGTGCCAGCAGCTTAAGTGGAGCAACTAATGAAAAACTGTTTTTT.

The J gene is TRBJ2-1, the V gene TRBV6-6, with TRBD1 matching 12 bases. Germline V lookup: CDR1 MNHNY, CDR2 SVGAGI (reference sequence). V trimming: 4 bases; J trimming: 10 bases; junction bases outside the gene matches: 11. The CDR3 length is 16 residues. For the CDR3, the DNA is TGTGCCAGCAGTTCCCACCGCGGGACAGGGGGCAGGGAGCAGTTCTTC. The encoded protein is CASSSHRGTGGREQFF.

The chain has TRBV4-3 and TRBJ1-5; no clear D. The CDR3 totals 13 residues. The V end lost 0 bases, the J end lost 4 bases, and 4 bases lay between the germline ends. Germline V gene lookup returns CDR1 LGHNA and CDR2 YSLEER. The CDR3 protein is CASSQDRNQPQHF. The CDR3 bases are TGCGCCAGCAGCCAAGATAGAAATCAGCCCCAGCATTTT.

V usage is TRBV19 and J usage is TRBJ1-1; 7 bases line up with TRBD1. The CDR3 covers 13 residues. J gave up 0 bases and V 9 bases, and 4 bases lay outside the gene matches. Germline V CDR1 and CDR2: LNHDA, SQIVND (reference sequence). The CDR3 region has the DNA TGTGCCAGCTCGGACAGGTTGAACACTGAAGCTTTCTTT. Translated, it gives CASSDRLNTEAFF.

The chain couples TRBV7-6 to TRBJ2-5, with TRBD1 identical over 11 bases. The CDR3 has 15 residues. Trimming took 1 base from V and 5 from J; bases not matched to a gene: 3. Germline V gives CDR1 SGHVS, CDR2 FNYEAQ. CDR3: CASSLGTGGAETQYF. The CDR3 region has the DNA TGTGCCAGCAGCTTAGGGACAGGGGGCGCGGAGACCCAGTACTTC.

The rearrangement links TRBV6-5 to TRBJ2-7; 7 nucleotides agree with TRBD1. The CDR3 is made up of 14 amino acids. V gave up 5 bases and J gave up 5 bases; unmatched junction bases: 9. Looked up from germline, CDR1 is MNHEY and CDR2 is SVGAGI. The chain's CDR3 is CASSTTGSYDEQYF. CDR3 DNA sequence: TGTGCCAGCAGTACGACAGGGTCATATGACGAGCAGTACTTC.

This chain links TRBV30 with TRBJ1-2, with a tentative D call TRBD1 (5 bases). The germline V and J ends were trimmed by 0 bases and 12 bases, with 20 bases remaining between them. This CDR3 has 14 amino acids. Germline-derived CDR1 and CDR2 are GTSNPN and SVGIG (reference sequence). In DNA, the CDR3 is TGTGCCTGGAGTGTATTACGGGGGATTGGCCAGGACACCTTC. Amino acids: CAWSVLRGIGQDTF. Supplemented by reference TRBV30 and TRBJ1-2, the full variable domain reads SQTIHQWPATLVQPVGSPLSLECTVEGTSNPNLYWYRQAAGRGLQLLFYSVGIGQISSEVPQNLSASRPQDRQFILSSKKLLLSDSGFYLCAWSVLRGIGQDTFGSGTRLTVV.

In nucleotides, the CDR3 is TGTGCCAGCAGTCGCGGGACAGGGCCCCTGCCATCTAACTATGGCTACACCTTC. Protein product: CASSRGTGPLPSNYGYTF. This chain joins TRBV28 and TRBJ1-2; 9 bases fit TRBD1. J gave up 0 bases and V 5 bases, and 13 bases lay outside the gene matches. Per germline, CDR1 MDHEN and CDR2 SYDVKM. The CDR3 spans 18 residues.

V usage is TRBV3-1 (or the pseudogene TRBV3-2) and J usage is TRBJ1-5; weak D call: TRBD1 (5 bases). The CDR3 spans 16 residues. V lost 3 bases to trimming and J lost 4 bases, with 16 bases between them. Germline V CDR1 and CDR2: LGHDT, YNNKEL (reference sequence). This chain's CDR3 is CASSQRQGSENQPQHF. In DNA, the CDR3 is TGTGCCAGCAGCCAGCGGCAGGGATCCGAGAATCAGCCCCAGCATTTT.

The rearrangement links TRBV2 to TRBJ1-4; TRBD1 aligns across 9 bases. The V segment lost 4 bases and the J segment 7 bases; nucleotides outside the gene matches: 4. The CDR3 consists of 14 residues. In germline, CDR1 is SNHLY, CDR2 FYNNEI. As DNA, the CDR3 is TGTGCCAGCAGTGCGGGGACAGGGAGTGAAAAACTGTTTTTT. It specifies CASSAGTGSEKLFF.

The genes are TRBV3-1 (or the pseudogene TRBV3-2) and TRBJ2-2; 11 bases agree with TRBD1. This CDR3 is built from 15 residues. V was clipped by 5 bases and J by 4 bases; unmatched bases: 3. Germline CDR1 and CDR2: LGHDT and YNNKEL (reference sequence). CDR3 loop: CASSNGQGATGELFF. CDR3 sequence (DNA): TGTGCCAGCAGCAACGGACAGGGGGCCACCGGGGAGCTGTTTTTT.

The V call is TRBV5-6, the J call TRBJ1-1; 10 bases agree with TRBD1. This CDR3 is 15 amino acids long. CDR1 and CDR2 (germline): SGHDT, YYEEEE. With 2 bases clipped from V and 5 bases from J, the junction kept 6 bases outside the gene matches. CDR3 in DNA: TGTGCCAGCAGCTTTGACAGGGGGCAAGAAACTGAAGCTTTCTTT. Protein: CASSFDRGQETEAFF.